The rows below give T cell receptor beta chains drawn from one sample of a study of T cell changes during pregnancy in multiple sclerosis. Libraries were prepared by immunoSEQ multiplex PCR; TCRdb keeps only in-frame clonotypes and omits some of them. Altogether some 59,000 clones are present, under 95% being singletons, with the ten largest covering roughly 1.4%. The source was peripheral blood, collected in the second trimester of pregnancy. The receptors stem from a female donor with multiple sclerosis, enrolled in a pregnancy study. Both conserved end residues are part of each CDR3. The D gene is left open where the match is weak. Where a row states a size, it is once, few, many or the class of an expanded clone; other rows omit it.

d_call,clone_size,j_call,v_call,cdr3_aa,cdr3_nt
TRBD1,NA,TRBJ1-1,TRBV5-1,CASNPVQGEGTEAFF,TGCGCCAGCAACCCAGTCCAGGGGGAAGGGACTGAAGCTTTCTTT
NA,NA,TRBJ1-1,TRBV7-6,CASSWRGNTEAFF,TGTGCCAGCAGCTGGCGGGGGAACACTGAAGCTTTCTTT
NA,NA,TRBJ1-1,TRBV25-1,CASSDFDRGEAFF,TGTGCCAGCAGTGATTTTGATAGGGGTGAAGCTTTCTTT
NA,NA,TRBJ2-7,TRBV23-1,CASSQRTEQPYEQYF,TGCGCCAGCAGTCAAAGGACAGAGCAACCCTACGAGCAGTACTTC
TRBD2,few,TRBJ2-7,TRBV5-1,CASSLERGEVSYEQYF,TGCGCCAGCAGCTTGGAGCGGGGCGAGGTCAGCTACGAGCAGTACTTC
TRBD2,NA,TRBJ2-2,TRBV7-2,CASRDRTSYFGELFF,TGTGCCAGCAGGGATAGGACTAGCTACTTCGGGGAGCTGTTTTTT
NA,NA,TRBJ1-1,TRBV7-2,CASSLAEGARAFF,TGTGCCAGCAGCTTAGCGGAGGGCGCGAGAGCTTTCTTT
NA,NA,TRBJ1-2,TRBV30,CAWSVRGYGYTF,TGTGCCTGGAGTGTACGGGGCTATGGCTACACCTTC
TRBD1,NA,TRBJ1-4,TRBV5-1,CASSFTGATNEKLFF,TGCGCCAGCAGCTTCACAGGGGCAACTAATGAAAAACTGTTTTTT
NA,NA,TRBJ2-1,TRBV6-6,CASSQIGGPYNEQFF,TGTGCCAGCAGCCAGATCGGGGGGCCCTACAATGAGCAGTTCTTC
TRBD1,NA,TRBJ2-6,TRBV5-1,CASSLGTGASGANVLTF,TGCGCCAGCAGCTTGGGGACAGGGGCCTCTGGGGCCAACGTCCTGACTTTC
NA,NA,TRBJ1-4,TRBV7-9,CASSSDRHSNEKLFF,TGTGCCAGCAGCAGCGACAGGCACTCTAATGAAAAACTGTTTTTT
NA,NA,TRBJ2-7,TRBV19,CASSMPGWRYEQYF,TGTGCCAGTAGTATGCCAGGGTGGCGCTACGAGCAGTACTTC
TRBD1,NA,TRBJ1-3,TRBV9,CASSEGQDPYSGNTIYF,TGTGCCAGCAGCGAAGGACAGGACCCTTACTCTGGAAACACCATATATTTT
NA,NA,TRBJ2-7,TRBV5-4,CASSQAGSGRHSYEQYF,TGTGCCAGCAGCCAGGCGGGGAGCGGGCGACACTCCTACGAGCAGTACTTC
NA,NA,TRBJ1-2,TRBV6-6,CASSLEEFSGYTF,TGTGCCAGCAGCTTAGAGGAGTTCTCTGGCTACACCTTC
NA,NA,TRBJ1-5,TRBV9,CASSVVSAGVQPQHF,TGTGCCAGCAGCGTAGTGTCAGCCGGGGTTCAGCCCCAGCATTTT
TRBD2,NA,TRBJ2-2,TRBV30,CAWGTSPYTGELFF,TGTGCCTGGGGGACTAGTCCCTACACCGGGGAGCTGTTTTTT
NA,NA,TRBJ2-5,TRBV25-1,CASSEKGLGETQYF,TGTGCCAGCAGTGAAAAGGGACTCGGGGAGACCCAGTACTTC
NA,NA,TRBJ1-5,TRBV19,CASRDSSEQPQHF,TGTGCCAGCCGGGACTCCTCGGAGCAGCCCCAGCATTTT
NA,NA,TRBJ2-5,TRBV25-1,CASSEVGVGKETQYF,TGTGCCAGCAGTGAGGTAGGGGTTGGGAAAGAGACCCAGTACTTC
NA,NA,TRBJ2-4,TRBV5-1,CASSFRGMGDIQYF,TGCGCCAGCAGCTTCCGGGGTATGGGCGACATTCAGTACTTC
TRBD2,NA,TRBJ2-7,TRBV7-7,CASSLELAGAGEQYF,TGTGCTAGCAGCTTAGAACTAGCGGGGGCTGGCGAGCAGTACTTC
TRBD2,NA,TRBJ2-1,TRBV27,CASMRGGAGNEQFF,TGTGCCAGCATGCGCGGGGGGGCAGGCAATGAGCAGTTCTTC
NA,NA,TRBJ1-2,TRBV19,CASSRGYGYTF,TGTGCCAGTAGTCGGGGTTATGGCTACACCTTC
TRBD1,NA,TRBJ2-5,TRBV30,CACTRQGQETQYF,TGTGCCTGCACCCGACAGGGCCAAGAGACCCAGTACTTC
NA,few,TRBJ2-5,TRBV4-3,CASSQERLGTWYQETQYF,TGCGCCAGCAGCCAAGAACGATTAGGGACATGGTACCAAGAGACCCAGTACTTC
NA,NA,TRBJ1-1,TRBV28,CASSLGGDGTEAFF,TGTGCCAGCAGTCTTGGGGGGGATGGGACTGAAGCTTTCTTT
TRBD2,once,TRBJ2-2,TRBV5-1,CASRTSGGATGELFF,TGCGCCAGCAGGACTAGCGGGGGGGCTACCGGGGAGCTGTTTTTT
NA,NA,TRBJ2-3,TRBV7-2,CASSLGVASSTDTQYF,TGTGCCAGCAGCTTAGGCGTCGCTTCTAGCACAGATACGCAGTATTTT
NA,NA,TRBJ2-2,TRBV10-1,CASSENNMGELFF,TGCGCCAGCAGTGAAAACAACATGGGGGAGCTGTTTTTT
NA,NA,TRBJ1-4,TRBV15,CATSSYRDNEKLFF,TGTGCCACCAGCAGTTACAGGGATAATGAAAAACTGTTTTTT
TRBD1,NA,TRBJ1-1,TRBV7-2,CASSHRPGQMNTEAFF,TGTGCCAGCAGTCATCGCCCGGGACAGATGAACACTGAAGCTTTCTTT
NA,NA,TRBJ2-5,TRBV6-6,CASSSKETQYF,TGTGCCAGCAGTTCCAAAGAGACCCAGTACTTC
TRBD2,NA,TRBJ2-2,TRBV10-1,CASSEPRRGLAGGRGRELFF,TGCGCCAGCAGTGAGCCGCGCCGGGGACTAGCGGGGGGCCGCGGGAGGGAGCTGTTTTTT
NA,once,TRBJ1-2,TRBV5-1,CASSFSEAQYGYTF,TGCGCCAGCAGCTTTAGTGAGGCCCAGTATGGCTACACCTTC
NA,NA,TRBJ1-6,TRBV7-9,CASSQQEGESPLHF,TGTGCCAGCAGCCAACAGGAAGGGGAATCACCCCTCCACTTT
NA,NA,TRBJ2-4,TRBV18,CASSPRGAEYKNIQYF,TGTGCCAGCTCACCACGTGGGGCCGAGTACAAAAACATTCAGTACTTC
TRBD2,once,TRBJ2-5,TRBV5-1,CASRTSGGMTQETQYF,TGCGCCAGTAGAACTAGCGGGGGGATGACCCAAGAGACCCAGTACTTC
NA,once,TRBJ2-1,TRBV12-5,CASGSPTGSSYNEQFF,TGTGCTAGTGGTTCCCCCACGGGTAGCTCCTACAATGAGCAGTTCTTC
TRBD1,once,TRBJ2-6,TRBV29-1,CSVGTGLSGANVLTF,TGCAGCGTTGGGACAGGCCTCTCTGGGGCCAACGTCCTGACTTTC
NA,once,TRBJ1-1,TRBV10-1,CASSERQEGWTEAFF,TGCGCCAGCAGTGAGCGTCAAGAGGGTTGGACTGAAGCTTTCTTT
NA,NA,TRBJ2-5,TRBV4-3,CASSPDRAGEQETQYF,TGCGCCAGCAGCCCCGACCGGGCGGGCGAACAAGAGACCCAGTACTTC
NA,NA,TRBJ1-2,TRBV6-1,CASREPGADYGYTF,TGTGCCAGCAGGGAACCTGGGGCAGACTATGGCTACACCTTC
NA,NA,TRBJ2-2,TRBV18,CASSSRGNTGELFF,TGTGCCAGCTCGTCAAGGGGGAACACCGGGGAGCTGTTTTTT
NA,NA,TRBJ1-1,TRBV7-2,CASSEYTEAFF,TGTGCCAGCTCCGAGTACACTGAAGCTTTCTTT
TRBD1,NA,TRBJ1-1,TRBV4-1,CASRVDRARTEAFF,TGCGCCAGCAGAGTGGACAGGGCTCGCACTGAAGCTTTCTTT
NA,NA,TRBJ2-1,TRBV5-8,CASSLIGGRNNEQFF,TGTGCCAGCAGCCTTATAGGAGGCAGAAACAATGAGCAGTTCTTC
TRBD1,NA,TRBJ1-2,TRBV5-6,CASSPGTGGIYGYTF,TGTGCCAGCAGTCCAGGGACAGGGGGAATCTATGGCTACACCTTC
TRBD1,NA,TRBJ1-6,TRBV7-2,CASTLLGGTVTYNSPLHF,TGTGCCAGCACCCTCCTAGGGGGCACAGTAACCTATAATTCACCCCTCCACTTT
TRBD1,once,TRBJ2-7,TRBV5-6,CASSSTGLGDEQYF,TGTGCCAGCAGCTCGACAGGGTTAGGCGACGAGCAGTACTTC
NA,NA,TRBJ2-7,TRBV7-8,CASSLGGSEQYF,TGTGCCAGCAGCTTAGGAGGAAGCGAGCAGTACTTC
TRBD2,once,TRBJ2-3,TRBV5-4,CASSTGTTSTDTQYF,TGTGCCAGCAGCACCGGGACTACGAGCACAGATACGCAGTATTTT
TRBD1,once,TRBJ2-3,TRBV6-5,CASSAGTELTDTQYF,TGTGCCAGCAGTGCTGGGACAGAACTCACAGATACGCAGTATTTT
NA,NA,TRBJ2-2,TRBV5-1,CASSFNLALGGELFF,TGCGCCAGCAGCTTTAACCTAGCCCTAGGCGGGGAGCTGTTTTTT